The subject of this entry is one TCR beta chain. The investigators amplified TCR beta CDR3 regions from RNA transcripts. The HTBI set primed first-round TCR CDR3 RT-PCR. TCRdb reanalysed the multiplex PCR reads using MiXCR and keeps one entry per CDR3 protein. The table lists around 580,000 distinct CDR3 sequences, 15% to 20% of them singletons. The data belong to a study of T cells in Graves' hyperthyroidism and ophthalmopathy. The CDR3 has 13 amino acids. V lost 3 bases and J lost 2, with 8 bases in between. CDR1 and CDR2 (germline): MGHDK, SYGVNS. Sequencing used blood. This TCR derives from a woman aged 18-35 years with Graves' hyperthyroidism. The chain recombines TRBV25-1 with TRBJ2-7; D is undetermined. For the CDR3, the DNA is TGTGCCAGCAGTGACCGGAGAGCCTACGAGCAGTACTTC. It codes for CASSDRRAYEQYF.